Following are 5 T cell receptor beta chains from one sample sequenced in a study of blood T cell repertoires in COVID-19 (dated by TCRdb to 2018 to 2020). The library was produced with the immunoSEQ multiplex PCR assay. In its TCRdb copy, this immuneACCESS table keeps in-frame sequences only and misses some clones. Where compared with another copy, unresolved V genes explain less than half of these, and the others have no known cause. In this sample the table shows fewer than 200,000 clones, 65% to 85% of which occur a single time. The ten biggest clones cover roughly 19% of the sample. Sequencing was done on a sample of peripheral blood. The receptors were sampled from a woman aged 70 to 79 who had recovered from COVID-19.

Written as DNA, the CDR3 is TGCGCCAGCAGCCATAAGACAGGGGATTTGACTGGGGCCAACGTCCTGACTTTC. It yields the protein CASSHKTGDLTGANVLTF. The rearrangement joins TRBV4-1 to TRBJ2-6; 8 bases align to TRBD1. The V and J ends lost 3 bases and 2 bases, in that order; junction bases with no gene match: 9. Germline values: CDR1 MGHRA, CDR2 YSYEKL. This CDR3 is built from 18 residues.

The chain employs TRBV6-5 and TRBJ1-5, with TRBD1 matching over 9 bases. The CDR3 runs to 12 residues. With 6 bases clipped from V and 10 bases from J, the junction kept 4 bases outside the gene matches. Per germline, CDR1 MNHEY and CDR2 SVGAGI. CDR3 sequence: CASSLDRGPQHF. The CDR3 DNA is TGTGCCAGCAGCTTGGACAGGGGTCCCCAGCATTTT.

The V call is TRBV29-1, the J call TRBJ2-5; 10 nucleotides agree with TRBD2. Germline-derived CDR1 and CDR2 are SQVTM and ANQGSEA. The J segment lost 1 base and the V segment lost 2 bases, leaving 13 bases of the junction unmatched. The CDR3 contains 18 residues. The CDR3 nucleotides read TGCAGCGTTGAATCGCCACCCGTCGGGACTAGCGTCCAAGAGACCCAGTACTTC. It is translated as CSVESPPVGTSVQETQYF.

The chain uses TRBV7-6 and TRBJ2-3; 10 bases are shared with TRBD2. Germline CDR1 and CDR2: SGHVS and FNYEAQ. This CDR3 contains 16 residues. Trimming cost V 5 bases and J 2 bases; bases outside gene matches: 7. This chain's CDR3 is CASSTSSGSPTDTQYF. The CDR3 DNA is TGTGCCAGCAGCACATCTAGCGGGAGCCCCACAGATACGCAGTATTTT.

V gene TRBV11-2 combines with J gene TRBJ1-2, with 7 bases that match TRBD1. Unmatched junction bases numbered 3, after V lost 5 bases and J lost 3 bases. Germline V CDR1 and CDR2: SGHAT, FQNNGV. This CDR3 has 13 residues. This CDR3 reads CASSPGTDYGYTF. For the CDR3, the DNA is TGTGCCAGCAGCCCCGGGACAGACTATGGCTACACCTTC.